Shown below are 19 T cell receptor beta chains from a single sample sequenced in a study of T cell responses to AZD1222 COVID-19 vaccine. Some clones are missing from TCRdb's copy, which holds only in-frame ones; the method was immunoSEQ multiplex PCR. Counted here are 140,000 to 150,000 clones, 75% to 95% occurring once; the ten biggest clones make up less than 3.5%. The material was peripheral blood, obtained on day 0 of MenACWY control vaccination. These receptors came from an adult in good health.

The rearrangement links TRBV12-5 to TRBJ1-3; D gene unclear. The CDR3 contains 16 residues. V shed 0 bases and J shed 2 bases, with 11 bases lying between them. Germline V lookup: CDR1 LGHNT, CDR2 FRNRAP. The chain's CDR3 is CASGLVSRATGNTIYF. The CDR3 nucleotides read TGTGCTAGTGGTTTGGTGTCGCGTGCTACTGGAAACACCATATATTTT.

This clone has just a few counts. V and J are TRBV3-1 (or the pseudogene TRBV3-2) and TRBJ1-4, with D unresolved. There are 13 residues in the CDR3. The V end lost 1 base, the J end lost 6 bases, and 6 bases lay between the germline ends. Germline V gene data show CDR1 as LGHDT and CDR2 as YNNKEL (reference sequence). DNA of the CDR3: TGTGCCAGCAGCCAAGTGCTGGATGAAAAACTGTTTTTT. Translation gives CASSQVLDEKLFF.

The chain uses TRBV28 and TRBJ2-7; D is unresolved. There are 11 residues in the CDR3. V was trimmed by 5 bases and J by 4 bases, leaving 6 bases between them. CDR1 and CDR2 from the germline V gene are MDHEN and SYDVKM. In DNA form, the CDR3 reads TGTGCCAGCAGTGGCGATTACGAGCAGTACTTC. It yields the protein CASSGDYEQYF.

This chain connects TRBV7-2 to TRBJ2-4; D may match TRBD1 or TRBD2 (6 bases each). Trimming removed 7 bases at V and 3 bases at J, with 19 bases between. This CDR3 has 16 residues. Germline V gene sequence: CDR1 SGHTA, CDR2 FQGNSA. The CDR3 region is CASNPLRGGGKNIQYF. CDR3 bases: TGTGCCAGCAACCCACTCAGGGGAGGCGGCAAAAACATTCAGTACTTC.

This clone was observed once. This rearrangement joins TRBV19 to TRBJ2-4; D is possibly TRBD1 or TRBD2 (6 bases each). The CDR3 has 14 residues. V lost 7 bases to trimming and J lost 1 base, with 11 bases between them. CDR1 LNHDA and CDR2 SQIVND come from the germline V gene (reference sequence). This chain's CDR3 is CASTRGDAKNIQYF. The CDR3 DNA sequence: TGTGCCAGTACTAGGGGGGACGCCAAAAACATTCAGTACTTC.

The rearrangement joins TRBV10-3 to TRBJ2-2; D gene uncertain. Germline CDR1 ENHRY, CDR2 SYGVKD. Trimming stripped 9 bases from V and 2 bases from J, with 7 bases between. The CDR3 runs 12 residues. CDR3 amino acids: CAIRTNTGELFF. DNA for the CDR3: TGTGCCATTCGAACTAACACCGGGGAGCTGTTTTTT.

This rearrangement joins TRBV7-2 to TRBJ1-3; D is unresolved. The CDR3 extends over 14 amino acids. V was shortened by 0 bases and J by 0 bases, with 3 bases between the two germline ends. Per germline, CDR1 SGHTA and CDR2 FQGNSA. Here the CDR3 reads CASSLAPSGNTIYF. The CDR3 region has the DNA TGTGCCAGCAGCTTAGCGCCCTCTGGAAACACCATATATTTT.

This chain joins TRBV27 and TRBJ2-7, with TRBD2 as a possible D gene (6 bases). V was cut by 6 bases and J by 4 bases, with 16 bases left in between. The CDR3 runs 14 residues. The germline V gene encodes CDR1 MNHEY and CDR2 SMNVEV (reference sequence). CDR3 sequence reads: CASRVSPGRYEQYF. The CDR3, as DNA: TGTGCCAGCAGGGTCTCCCCCGGGAGATACGAGCAGTACTTC.

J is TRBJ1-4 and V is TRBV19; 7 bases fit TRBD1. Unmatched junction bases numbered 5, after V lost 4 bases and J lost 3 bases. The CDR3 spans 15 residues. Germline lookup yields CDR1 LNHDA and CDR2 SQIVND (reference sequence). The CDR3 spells CASSTQGLANEKLFF. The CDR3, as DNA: TGTGCCAGTAGTACACAGGGGCTGGCTAATGAAAAACTGTTTTTT.

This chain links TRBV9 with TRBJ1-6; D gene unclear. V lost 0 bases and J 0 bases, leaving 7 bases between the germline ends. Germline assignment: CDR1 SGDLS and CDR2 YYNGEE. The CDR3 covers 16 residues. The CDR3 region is CASSVEGSSYNSPLHF. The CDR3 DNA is TGTGCCAGCAGCGTAGAAGGGAGCTCCTATAATTCACCCCTCCACTTT.

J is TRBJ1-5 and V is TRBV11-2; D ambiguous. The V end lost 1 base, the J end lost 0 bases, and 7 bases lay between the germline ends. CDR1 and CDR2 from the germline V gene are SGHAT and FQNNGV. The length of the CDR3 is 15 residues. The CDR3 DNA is TGTGCCAGCAGCTTAGGCGTGGGTAGCAATCAGCCCCAGCATTTT. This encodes CASSLGVGSNQPQHF. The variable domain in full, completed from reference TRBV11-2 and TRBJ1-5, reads EAGVAQSPRYKIIEKRQSVAFWCNPISGHATLYWYQQILGQGPKLLIQFQNNGVVDDSQLPKDRFSAERLKGVDSTLKIQPAKLEDSAVYLCASSLGVGSNQPQHFGDGTRLSIL.

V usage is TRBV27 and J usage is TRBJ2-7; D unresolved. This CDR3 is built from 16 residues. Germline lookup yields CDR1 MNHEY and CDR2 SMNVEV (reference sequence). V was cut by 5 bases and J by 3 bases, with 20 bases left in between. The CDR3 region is CASSPQAGLAYYEQYF. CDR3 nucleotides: TGTGCCAGCAGTCCCCAGGCTGGGCTTGCCTACTACGAGCAGTACTTC.

CDR3 in amino acids: CASSQLAELDEQYF. Written as DNA, the CDR3 is TGTGCCAGCAGCCAACTAGCGGAGTTAGACGAGCAGTACTTC. The chain links TRBV4-2 to TRBJ2-7, with TRBD2 matching over 7 bases. V shed 2 bases and J 5 bases; nucleotides not matched to a gene: 6. Germline V gives CDR1 LGHNA, CDR2 YNFKEQ. The CDR3 extends over 14 amino acids.

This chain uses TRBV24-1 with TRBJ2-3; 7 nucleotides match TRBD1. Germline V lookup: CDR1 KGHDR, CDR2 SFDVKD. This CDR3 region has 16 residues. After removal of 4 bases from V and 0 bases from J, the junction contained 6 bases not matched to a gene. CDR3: CATSDPGTESTDTQYF. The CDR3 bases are TGTGCCACCAGTGACCCCGGGACAGAGAGCACAGATACGCAGTATTTT.

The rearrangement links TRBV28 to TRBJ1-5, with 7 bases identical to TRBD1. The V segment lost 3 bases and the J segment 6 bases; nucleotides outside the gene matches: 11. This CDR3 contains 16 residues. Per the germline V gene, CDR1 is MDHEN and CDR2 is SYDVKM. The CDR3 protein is CASSFSYRGDFQPQHF. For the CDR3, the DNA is TGTGCCAGCAGTTTCTCTTACAGGGGAGACTTTCAGCCCCAGCATTTT.

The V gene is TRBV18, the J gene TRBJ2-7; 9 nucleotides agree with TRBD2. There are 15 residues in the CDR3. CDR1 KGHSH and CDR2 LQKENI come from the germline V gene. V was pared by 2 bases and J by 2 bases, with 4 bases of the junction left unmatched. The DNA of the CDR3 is TGTGCCAGCTCACCAGCGGCGGGAGGGCCCTACGAGCAGTACTTC. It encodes CASSPAAGGPYEQYF.

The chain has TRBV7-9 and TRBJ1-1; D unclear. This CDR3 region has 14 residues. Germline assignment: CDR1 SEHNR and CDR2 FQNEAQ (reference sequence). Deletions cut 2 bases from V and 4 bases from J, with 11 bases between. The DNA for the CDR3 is TGTGCCAGCAGCTTATGGCGGGAAGCCACTGAAGCTTTCTTT. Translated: CASSLWREATEAFF.

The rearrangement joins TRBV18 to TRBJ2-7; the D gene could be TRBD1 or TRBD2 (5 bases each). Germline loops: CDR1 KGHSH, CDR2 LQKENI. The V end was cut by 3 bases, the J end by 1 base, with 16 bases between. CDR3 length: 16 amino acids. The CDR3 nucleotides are TGTGCCAGCTCACCCTCAACGGGACGGGGTTCCTACGAGCAGTACTTC. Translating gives CASSPSTGRGSYEQYF.

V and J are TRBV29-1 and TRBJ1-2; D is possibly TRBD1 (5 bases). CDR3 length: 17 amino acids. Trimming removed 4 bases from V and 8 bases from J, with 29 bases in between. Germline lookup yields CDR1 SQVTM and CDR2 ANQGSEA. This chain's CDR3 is CSVALEAGRAQSRGYTF. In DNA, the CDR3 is TGCAGCGTTGCCCTCGAGGCCGGCAGGGCCCAGTCGAGGGGCTACACCTTC.